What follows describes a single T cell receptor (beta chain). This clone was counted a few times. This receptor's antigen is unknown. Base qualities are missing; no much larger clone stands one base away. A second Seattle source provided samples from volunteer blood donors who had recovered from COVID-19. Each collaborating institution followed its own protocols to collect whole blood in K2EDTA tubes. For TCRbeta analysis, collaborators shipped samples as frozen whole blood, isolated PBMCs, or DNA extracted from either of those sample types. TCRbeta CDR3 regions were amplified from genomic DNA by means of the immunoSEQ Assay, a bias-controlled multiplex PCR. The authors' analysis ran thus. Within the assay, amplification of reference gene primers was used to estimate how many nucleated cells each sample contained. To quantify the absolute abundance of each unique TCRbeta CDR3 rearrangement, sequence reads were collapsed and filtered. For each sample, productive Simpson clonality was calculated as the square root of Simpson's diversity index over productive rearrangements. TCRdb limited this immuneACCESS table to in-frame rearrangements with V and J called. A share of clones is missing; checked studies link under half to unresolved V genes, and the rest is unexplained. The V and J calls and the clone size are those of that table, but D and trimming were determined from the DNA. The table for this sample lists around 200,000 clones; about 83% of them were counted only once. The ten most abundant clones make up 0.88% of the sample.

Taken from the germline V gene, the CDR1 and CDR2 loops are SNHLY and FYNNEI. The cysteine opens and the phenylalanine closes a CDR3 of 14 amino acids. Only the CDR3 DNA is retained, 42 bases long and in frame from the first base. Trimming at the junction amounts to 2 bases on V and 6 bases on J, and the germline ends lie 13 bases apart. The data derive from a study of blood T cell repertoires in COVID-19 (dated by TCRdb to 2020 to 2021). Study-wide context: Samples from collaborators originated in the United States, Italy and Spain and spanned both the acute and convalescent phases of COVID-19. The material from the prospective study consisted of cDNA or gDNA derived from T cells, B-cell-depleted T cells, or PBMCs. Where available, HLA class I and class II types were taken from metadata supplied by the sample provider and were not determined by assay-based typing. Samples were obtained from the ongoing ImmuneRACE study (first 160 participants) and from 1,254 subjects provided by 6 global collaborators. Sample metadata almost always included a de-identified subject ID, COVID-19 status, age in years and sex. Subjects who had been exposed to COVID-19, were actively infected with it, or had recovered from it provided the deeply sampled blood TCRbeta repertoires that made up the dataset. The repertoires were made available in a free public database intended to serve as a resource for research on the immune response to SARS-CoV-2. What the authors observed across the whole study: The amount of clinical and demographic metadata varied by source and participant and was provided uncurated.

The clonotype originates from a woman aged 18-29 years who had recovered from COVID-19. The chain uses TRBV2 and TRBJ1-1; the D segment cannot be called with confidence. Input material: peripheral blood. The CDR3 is CASSERPKSAEAFF. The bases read TGTGCCAGCAGTGAAAGACCTAAGAGCGCTGAAGCTTTCTTT. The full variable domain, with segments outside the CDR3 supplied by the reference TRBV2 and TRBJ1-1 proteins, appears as EPEVTQTPSHQVTQMGQEVILRCVPISNHLYFYWYRQILGQKVEFLVSFYNNEISEKSEIFDDQFSVERPDGSNFTLKIRSTKLEDSAMYFCASSERPKSAEAFFGQGTRLTVV.